A selection of T cell receptor beta chains follows, all from one sample in a study of cytomegalovirus exposure and HLA in healthy donors. Clones were read by immunoSEQ multiplex PCR, and TCRdb kept only the in-frame ones, dropping some. Among fewer than 250,000 clones, around 82% were seen once, and the ten largest hold about 1.8%. The sequencing sample was made of PBMCs. The receptors come from a young man in good health and CMV-seronegative. Both conserved end residues are part of each CDR3.

j_gene | v_gene | CDR3aa
TRBJ2-1 | TRBV7-8 | CASSPTTSGTVSEQFF
TRBJ2-2 | TRBV28 | CASSFVKGEQGNTGELFF
TRBJ2-7 | TRBV7-2 | CASSQVAGGYEQYF
TRBJ2-2 | TRBV2 | CASLKPSGRSGSSTGELFF
TRBJ1-2 | TRBV28 | CASSLWGGAYNYGYTF
TRBJ1-1 | TRBV6-5 | CASSYATQGATEAFF
TRBJ2-4 | TRBV5-1 | CASSLEWTSGLAKNIQYF
TRBJ1-5 | TRBV5-5 | CASSFGTGNSNQPQHF
TRBJ1-2 | TRBV5-1 | CASSLQENYGYTF
TRBJ2-2 | TRBV19 | CASSIDFLAGTRGTGELFF
TRBJ2-2 | TRBV2 | CASSVGAGANTGELFF
TRBJ2-7 | TRBV27 | CASTGQGFYEQYF
TRBJ1-1 | TRBV4-2 | CASSQELLGVSEAFF
TRBJ1-5 | TRBV28 | CASRSAGTQKSQPQHF
TRBJ1-2 | TRBV28 | CASSFPIGQGFFYTF
TRBJ2-5 | TRBV5-6 | CASSELAGVYQETQYF
TRBJ1-6 | TRBV5-4 | CASSVDGYNSPLHF
TRBJ2-7 | TRBV19 | CAFLPGHPYYEQYF
TRBJ2-7 | TRBV7-8 | CASSSTQASYEQYF
TRBJ2-6 | TRBV19 | CASRPIAGGKSSGANVLTF
NA | TRBV5-1 | CASSPGVHEQYF
TRBJ1-5 | TRBV7-2 | CASSLRGQPQHF
TRBJ2-4 | TRBV4-3 | CASSQGVAGGAKNIQYF
TRBJ2-1 | TRBV5-4 | CASSLGSREGQNEQFF
TRBJ2-4 | TRBV19 | CASSMGQTNIQYF
TRBJ1-5 | TRBV6-1 | CASSERGQGQPQHF
TRBJ2-7 | TRBV7-9 | CASSSDTGAYEQYF
TRBJ1-1 | TRBV19 | CATGQGNTEAFF
TRBJ2-7 | TRBV6-5 | CASSLSSGGPYEQYF
TRBJ1-1 | TRBV5-1 | CASSVGTLAFF
TRBJ2-2 | TRBV7-3 | CASSLSGGSGELFF
TRBJ2-7 | TRBV5-1 | CASSSTGGGPYEQYF
TRBJ2-7 | TRBV27 | CASSSWTGGDEQYF
TRBJ1-2 | TRBV7-9 | CSSSLIQVLGYTF
TRBJ1-1 | TRBV18 | CASSLVNTEAFF
TRBJ1-2 | TRBV2 | CASSADSYGYTF
TRBJ1-1 | TRBV10-3 | CAISLGGANTEAFF
TRBJ2-3 | TRBV7-2 | CASSLRLAGGTDTQYF
TRBJ1-2 | TRBV5-1 | CASSSTGESYVYTF
TRBJ2-7 | TRBV18 | CASSPQRRTSGYEQYF
TRBJ2-1 | TRBV4-3 | CASSQSRTGGNEQFF
TRBJ1-1 | TRBV7-8 | CASSFLTGRGDTEAFF
TRBJ2-4 | TRBV25-1 | CASTGRDWENIQYF
TRBJ1-2 | TRBV19 | CASSIRRGHSTSYGYTF
TRBJ1-2 | TRBV28 | CASSGFGGNYGYTF
TRBJ2-3 | TRBV4-2 | CASSQEPSGRRNTDTQYF
TRBJ2-3 | TRBV5-1 | CASGNGGPTDTQYF
TRBJ2-7 | TRBV6-1 | CASLSPFYEQYF
TRBJ1-2 | TRBV2 | CASSDPGRNYGYTF
TRBJ2-1 | TRBV27 | CASGGTRGRATYNEQFF
TRBJ1-1 | TRBV30 | CAWSVRTGGTEAFF
TRBJ2-5 | TRBV27 | CASSLWAQETQYF